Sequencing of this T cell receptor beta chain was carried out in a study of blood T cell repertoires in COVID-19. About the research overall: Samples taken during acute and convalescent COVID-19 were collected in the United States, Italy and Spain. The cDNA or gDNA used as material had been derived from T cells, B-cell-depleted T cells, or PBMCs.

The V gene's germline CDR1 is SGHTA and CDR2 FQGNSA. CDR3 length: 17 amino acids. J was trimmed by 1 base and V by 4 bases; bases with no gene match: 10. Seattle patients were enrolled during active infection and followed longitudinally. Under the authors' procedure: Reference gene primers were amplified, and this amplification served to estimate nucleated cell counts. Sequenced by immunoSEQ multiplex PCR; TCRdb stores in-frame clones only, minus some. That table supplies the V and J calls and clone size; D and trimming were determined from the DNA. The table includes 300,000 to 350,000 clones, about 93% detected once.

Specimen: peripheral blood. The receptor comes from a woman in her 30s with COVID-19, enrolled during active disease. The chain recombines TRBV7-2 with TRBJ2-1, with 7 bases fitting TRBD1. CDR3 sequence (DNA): TGTGCCAGCAGCTCTACAACAGGGGATTTTTCCTACAATGAGCAGTTCTTC. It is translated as CASSSTTGDFSYNEQFF.